This TCR beta chain was observed in a study of CD8 T cells in Susac syndrome. CDR3 length: 12 amino acids. Germline CDR1 SQVTM, CDR2 ANQGSEA. J gave up 0 bases and V 7 bases, and 2 bases lay outside the gene matches. This clonotype is a singleton in its sample. An input of about 0.45 to 1 ug of RNA was subjected to reverse transcription using random hexamers. TCRdb reprocessed the immunoSEQ multiplex PCR reads via MiXCR and lists one record per CDR3 protein. The sample lists 200,000 or so distinct CDR3 sequences; 90% to 95% were seen once. The sample comprised CD4+ T cells from PBMCs. This clonotype was sampled from a human donor with multiple sclerosis. The rearrangement joins TRBV29-1 to TRBJ2-5; 7 positions agree with TRBD1. DNA for the CDR3: TGCAGCGCTGGGACAGACCAAGAGACCCAGTACTTC. This gives the protein CSAGTDQETQYF.